A single sample gave rise to the 8 T cell receptor beta chains below, sequenced in a study of cytomegalovirus exposure and HLA in healthy donors. 60 Vbeta and 13 Jbeta primers were used in PCR. Profiling relied on immunoSEQ multiplex PCR, and the TCRdb table lists in-frame clones only, not all of them. The sample yields about 210,000 clones, about four fifths seen once. Specimen: PBMCs. Receptors were obtained from a man aged 30 to 45 in good health and CMV-seronegative.

This rearrangement joins TRBV25-1 to TRBJ2-2, with D perhaps TRBD1 (5 bases). The CDR3 totals 16 residues. The V end lost 8 bases, the J end lost 0 bases, and 16 bases lay between the germline ends. Germline V lookup: CDR1 MGHDK, CDR2 SYGVNS. The CDR3 DNA reads as TGTGCCAGCCCTGAACGCGACAGTACGAACACCGGGGAGCTGTTTTTT. Translated: CASPERDSTNTGELFF.

The table lists this clone with a few counts. V is TRBV5-1 and J is TRBJ2-4; TRBD2 is a possible D gene (6 bases). The CDR3 runs 16 residues. Germline loops: CDR1 SGHRS, CDR2 YFSETQ. Deletions cut 0 bases from V and 0 bases from J, with 10 bases between. The CDR3 loop reads CASSLDGGVAKNIQYF. The DNA for the CDR3 is TGCGCCAGCAGCTTGGACGGGGGAGTAGCCAAAAACATTCAGTACTTC.

V usage is TRBV6-1 and J usage is TRBJ1-1, with D maybe TRBD1 (5 bases). This CDR3 is built from 16 residues. Germline CDR1 is MNHNS and CDR2 is SASEGT. V lost 4 bases and J lost 0, with 15 bases in between. The CDR3 DNA is TGTGCCAGCAGTGCCAACAGGCGACGGATGAACACTGAAGCTTTCTTT. Protein: CASSANRRRMNTEAFF.

V usage is TRBV6-5 and J usage is TRBJ1-2; 8 nucleotides align to TRBD1. The CDR3 contains 16 residues. Germline assignment: CDR1 MNHEY and CDR2 SVGAGI. Losses at the gene ends were 0 bases for V and 0 bases for J; bases not matched to a gene: 3. The CDR3 bases are TGTGCCAGCAGTTACTCGGGGACAGGAGCTAACTATGGCTACACCTTC. It codes for CASSYSGTGANYGYTF.

The chain couples TRBV7-2 to TRBJ2-5; 10 bases line up with TRBD2. Per the germline V gene, CDR1 is SGHTA and CDR2 is FQGNSA. Losses at the gene ends were 6 bases for V and 0 bases for J; bases not matched to a gene: 7. The CDR3 is 16 residues long. The CDR3 sequence: CASRYHSGGYQETQYF. DNA for the CDR3: TGTGCCAGCAGATATCATAGCGGGGGGTACCAAGAGACCCAGTACTTC.

This clone was recorded once. This chain links TRBV6-5 with TRBJ2-7; D perhaps matches TRBD2 (5 bases). CDR1 MNHEY and CDR2 SVGAGI come from the germline V gene. V lost 6 bases and J lost 3, with 9 bases in between. CDR3 size: 12 residues. The CDR3 spells CASSSDYYEQYF. CDR3 in DNA: TGTGCCAGCAGCTCCGACTACTACGAGCAGTACTTC.

V is TRBV5-1 and J is TRBJ2-5; tentatively, D is TRBD2 (7 bases). Per germline, CDR1 SGHRS and CDR2 YFSETQ. The CDR3 is 13 amino acids. V lost 5 bases and J 1 base, leaving 9 bases between the germline ends. The CDR3 here is CASRRGGQETQYF. As DNA, the CDR3 is TGCGCCAGCAGGAGGGGGGGCCAAGAGACCCAGTACTTC.

This sequence joins TRBV28 and TRBJ2-1, with D maybe TRBD2 (7 bases). V lost 3 bases and J 10 bases, leaving 16 bases between the germline ends. The CDR3 loop spans 14 amino acids. Germline loops: CDR1 MDHEN, CDR2 SYDVKM. This CDR3 reads CASSLGGGAREQFF. The CDR3, as DNA: TGTGCCAGCAGTTTGGGAGGGGGGGCTCGAGAGCAGTTCTTC.